This T cell receptor (beta chain) emerged from a study of blood T cell repertoires in COVID-19. Study details: Acute-phase and convalescent COVID-19 samples originated in the United States, Italy and Spain. Sources were T cells, B-cell-depleted T cells, or PBMCs; the material itself was cDNA or gDNA.

The CDR3 sequence is 15 residues long. V shed 2 bases and J 2 bases; nucleotides not matched to a gene: 4. CDR1 and CDR2 from the germline V gene are SGHVS and FNYEAQ. Source study methods: Reference gene primer amplification yielded estimated nucleated cell counts. Sequencing used immunoSEQ multiplex PCR; TCRdb keeps in-frame clones, though not all of them. The V and J calls and the clone size are those of that table, but D and trimming were determined from the DNA. The sample includes about 280,000 clones, 80% to 90% of them seen just once. Sequencing was done on a sample of peripheral blood. The TCR was taken from a woman aged 65 to 85 with acute or convalescent COVID-19. The chain employs TRBV7-6 and TRBJ2-3, with 7 bases that match TRBD2. CDR3 amino acids: CASSLWDYTTDTQYF. CDR3 nucleotide sequence: TGTGCCAGCAGCTTATGGGACTACACCACAGATACGCAGTATTTT.